A single sample gave rise to the 3 T cell receptor beta chains below, sequenced in a study of cytomegalovirus exposure and HLA in healthy donors. Method: immunoSEQ multiplex PCR; TCRdb's copy keeps in-frame clones and lacks some. Counted here are 150,000 to 200,000 clones, about 85% occurring once; the ten biggest clones make up approximately 15%. Source material: PBMCs. Every receptor here comes from a man younger than 35 in good health and CMV-seropositive.

The J gene is TRBJ2-5, the V gene TRBV9, with TRBD2 matching over 9 bases. CDR1 is SGDLS, CDR2 YYNGEE, per germline. With V trimmed by 0 bases and J by 5 bases, 8 bases remained unmatched. CDR3 length: 16 residues. In DNA, the CDR3 is TGTGCCAGCAGCGTAGTTGGCGGGGGGGCCGGTGAGACCCAGTACTTC. Translation: CASSVVGGGAGETQYF.

V and J are TRBV29-1 and TRBJ1-1; 8 bases agree with TRBD1. In germline, CDR1 is SQVTM, CDR2 ANQGSEA. The CDR3 covers 13 residues. V was clipped by 6 bases and J by 3 bases; unmatched bases: 6. CDR3 sequence: CSVVDRAHTEAFF. The CDR3 bases are TGCAGCGTCGTGGACAGGGCCCACACTGAAGCTTTCTTT.

This chain uses TRBV9 with TRBJ1-5, with 9 bases matching TRBD1. V was pared by 4 bases and J by 3 bases, with 2 bases of the junction left unmatched. Germline-derived CDR1 and CDR2 are SGDLS and YYNGEE. The CDR3 runs 14 residues. CDR3 nucleotides: TGTGCCAGCAGCCGGACAGGGGACAATCAGCCCCAGCATTTT. It translates to CASSRTGDNQPQHF.